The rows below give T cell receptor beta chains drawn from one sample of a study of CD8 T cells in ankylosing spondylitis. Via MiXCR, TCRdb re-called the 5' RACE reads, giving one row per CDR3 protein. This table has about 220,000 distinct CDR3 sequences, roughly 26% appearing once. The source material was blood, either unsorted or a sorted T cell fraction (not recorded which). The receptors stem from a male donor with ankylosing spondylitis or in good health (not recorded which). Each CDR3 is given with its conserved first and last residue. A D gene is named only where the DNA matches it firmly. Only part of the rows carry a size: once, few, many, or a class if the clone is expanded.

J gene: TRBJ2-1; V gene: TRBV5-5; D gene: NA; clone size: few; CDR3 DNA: TGTGCCAGCAGCTTGGTAGGCGAGAAGCAGTTCTTC; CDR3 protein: CASSLVGEKQFF
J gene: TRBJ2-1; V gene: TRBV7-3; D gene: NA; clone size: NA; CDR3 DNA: TGTGCCAGCAGCTTAGGAGGGATCGGATACAATGAGCAGTTCTTC; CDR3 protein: CASSLGGIGYNEQFF
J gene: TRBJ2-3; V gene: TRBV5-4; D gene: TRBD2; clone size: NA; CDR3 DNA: TGTGCCAGCAGCCAAAGGACTAGCGGGAAAAGCACAGATACGCAGTATTTT; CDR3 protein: CASSQRTSGKSTDTQYF
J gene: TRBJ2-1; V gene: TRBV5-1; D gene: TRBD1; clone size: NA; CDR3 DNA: TGCGCCAGCAGCTTCACCGGGACAGGGATCAATGAGCAGTTCTTC; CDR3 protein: CASSFTGTGINEQFF
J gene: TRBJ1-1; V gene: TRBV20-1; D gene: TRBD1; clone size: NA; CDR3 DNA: TGCAGTGCTAGAGACCCGGGACAGATGAACACTGAAGCTTTCTTT; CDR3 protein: CSARDPGQMNTEAFF
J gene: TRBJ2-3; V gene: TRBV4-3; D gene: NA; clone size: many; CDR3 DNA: TGCGCCAGCAGCCAAGGGTGGGGAGGTTCTGATACGCAGTATTTT; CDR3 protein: CASSQGWGGSDTQYF
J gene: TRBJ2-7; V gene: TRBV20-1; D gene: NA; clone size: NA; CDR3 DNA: TGCAGTGCTTCCTCAGCCGTAGGGTACGAGCAGTACTTC; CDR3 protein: CSASSAVGYEQYF
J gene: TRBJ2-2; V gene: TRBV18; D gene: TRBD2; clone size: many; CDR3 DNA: TGTGCCAGCTCACCACTGGTAGCGGGACACACCGGGGAGCTGTTTTTT; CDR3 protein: CASSPLVAGHTGELFF
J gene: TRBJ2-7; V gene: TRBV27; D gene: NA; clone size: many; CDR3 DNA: TGTGCCAGCAGTTTGAGGGGTCTCGGTCTAGAGCAGTACTTC; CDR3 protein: CASSLRGLGLEQYF
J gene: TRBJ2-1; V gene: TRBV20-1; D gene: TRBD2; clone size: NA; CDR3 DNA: TGCAGTGCTTCCGGGACTAGCGGGAGGGCCTCAAATGAGCAGTTCTTC; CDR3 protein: CSASGTSGRASNEQFF
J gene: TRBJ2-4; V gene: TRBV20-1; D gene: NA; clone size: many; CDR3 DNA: TGCAGTGCCGCCAAGGGCGGGATATCCAAAAACATTCAGTACTTC; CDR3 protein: CSAAKGGISKNIQYF
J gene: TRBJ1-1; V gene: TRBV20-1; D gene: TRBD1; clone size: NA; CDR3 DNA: TGCAGTGCCCCCCCGCCGGGACAGGGGATTCGCGAAGCTTTCTTT; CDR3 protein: CSAPPPGQGIREAFF
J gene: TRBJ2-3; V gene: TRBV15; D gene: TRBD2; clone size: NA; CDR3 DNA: TGTGCCACCCGGACTAGCGGGAGCACAGATACGCAGTATTTT; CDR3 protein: CATRTSGSTDTQYF
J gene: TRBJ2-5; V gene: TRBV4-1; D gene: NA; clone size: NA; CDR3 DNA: TGCGCCAGCAGCCAAGCAGGGGAAGAGACCCAGTACTTC; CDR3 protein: CASSQAGEETQYF
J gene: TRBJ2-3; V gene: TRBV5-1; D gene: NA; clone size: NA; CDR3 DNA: TGCGCCAGCAGCTTGGATGATACGCAGTATTTT; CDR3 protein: CASSLDDTQYF
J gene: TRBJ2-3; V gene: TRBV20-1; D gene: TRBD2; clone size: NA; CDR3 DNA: TGCAGTCTTGGACTAGCGGGAGGGCATACGCAGTATTTT; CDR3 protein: CSLGLAGGHTQYF
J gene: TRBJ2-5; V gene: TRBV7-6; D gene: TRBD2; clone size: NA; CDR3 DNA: TGTGCCAGCAGCATGACTAGCGGGATTTTGGAGACCCAGTACTTC; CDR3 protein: CASSMTSGILETQYF
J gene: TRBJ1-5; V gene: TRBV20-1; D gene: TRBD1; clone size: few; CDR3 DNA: TGCAGTGCTAGCGGGACAGGTGCGGATCAGCCCCAGCATTTT; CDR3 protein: CSASGTGADQPQHF
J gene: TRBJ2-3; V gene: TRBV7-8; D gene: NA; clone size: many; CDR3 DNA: TGTGCCAGCAGCTTAAGGGAGGGACAAGATACGCAGTATTTT; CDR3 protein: CASSLREGQDTQYF
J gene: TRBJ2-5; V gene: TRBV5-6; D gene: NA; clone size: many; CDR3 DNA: TGTGCCAGCTTCGGACAAAACCAAGAGACCCAGTACTTC; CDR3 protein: CASFGQNQETQYF
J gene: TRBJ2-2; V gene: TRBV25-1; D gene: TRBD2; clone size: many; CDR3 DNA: TGTGCCAGCAGTACTAGCGGACTCCCCGGGGAGCTGTTTTTT; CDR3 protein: CASSTSGLPGELFF
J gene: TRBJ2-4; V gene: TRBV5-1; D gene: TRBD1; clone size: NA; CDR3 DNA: TGCGCCAGCAACCAGGGGGCAGGGGACAAAAACATTCAGTACTTC; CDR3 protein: CASNQGAGDKNIQYF
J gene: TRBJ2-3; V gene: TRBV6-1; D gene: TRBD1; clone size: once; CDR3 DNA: TGTGCCAGCAGGGAGGGACAGGGAGGTGATACGCAGTATTTT; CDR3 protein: CASREGQGGDTQYF
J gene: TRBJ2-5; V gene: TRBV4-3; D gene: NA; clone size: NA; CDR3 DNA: TGCGCCAGCAGCCAACAGGCACAAGAGACCCAGTACTTC; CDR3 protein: CASSQQAQETQYF
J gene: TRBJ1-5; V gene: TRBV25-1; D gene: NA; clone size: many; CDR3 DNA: TGTGCCAGCAGTGACGGTTGGGCAGGGGATCAGCCCCAGCATTTT; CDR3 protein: CASSDGWAGDQPQHF
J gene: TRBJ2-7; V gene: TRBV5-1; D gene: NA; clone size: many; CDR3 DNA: TGCGCCAGCAGCTCTTCGACAGGCGTCTACGAGCAGTACTTC; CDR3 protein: CASSSSTGVYEQYF
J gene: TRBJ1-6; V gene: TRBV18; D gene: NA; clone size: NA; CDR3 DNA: TGTGCCAGCTCAAGCGAAGGGACTGCCAGGTCACCCCTCCACTTT; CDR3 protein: CASSSEGTARSPLHF
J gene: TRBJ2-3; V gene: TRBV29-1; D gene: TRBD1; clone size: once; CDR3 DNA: TGCAGCGTTAAAACAGGGGAAGATACGCAGTATTTT; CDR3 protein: CSVKTGEDTQYF
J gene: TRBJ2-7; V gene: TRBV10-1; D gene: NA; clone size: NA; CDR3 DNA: TGCGCCAGCAGTGAGGAGAGCTACGAGCAGTACTTC; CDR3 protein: CASSEESYEQYF
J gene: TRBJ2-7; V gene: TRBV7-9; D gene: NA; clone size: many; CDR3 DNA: TGTGCCAGCAGCTCATTGGGGTACGAGCAGTACTTC; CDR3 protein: CASSSLGYEQYF
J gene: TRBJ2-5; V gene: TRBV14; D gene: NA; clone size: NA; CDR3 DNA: TGTGCCAGCAGCCAAGGCAGAGAAGAGACCCAGTACTTC; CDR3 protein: CASSQGREETQYF
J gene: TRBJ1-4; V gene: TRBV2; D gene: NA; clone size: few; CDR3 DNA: TGTGCCAGCAGCCCCAGCGGGTCAACTAATGAAAAACTGTTTTTT; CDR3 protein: CASSPSGSTNEKLFF
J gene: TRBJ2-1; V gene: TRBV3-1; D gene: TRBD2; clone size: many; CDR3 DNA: TGTGCCAGCAGCCAAGTTAATCGGAGTTTAGCGGGAGTTTCTACGGACAATGAGCAGTTCTTC; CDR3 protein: CASSQVNRSLAGVSTDNEQFF